These T cell receptor beta chains were read from a single sample in a study of blood T cell repertoires in COVID-19. The method was immunoSEQ multiplex PCR; TCRdb's version includes in-frame clones alone and lacks a portion of them. The sample records under 300,000 clones, over 75% being singletons. Sequencing was done on a sample of peripheral blood. These receptors all stem from a woman aged 40 to 50 who had recovered from COVID-19. Each CDR3 is given with its conserved first and last residue. The D gene is left open where the match is weak. Clone size is not always given. Where it is, it says once, few, many or a class for expanded clones.

d_call clone_size j_call v_call cdr3_length cdr3_aa cdr3_nt
NA NA TRBJ1-4 TRBV4-1 16 CASSQGSRQLNEKLFF TGCGCCAGCAGCCAAGGGTCTCGACAGCTAAATGAAAAACTGTTTTTT
TRBD1 NA TRBJ2-1 TRBV9 15 CASSFRQGTYNEQFF TGTGCCAGCAGCTTCAGACAGGGTACCTACAATGAGCAGTTCTTC
TRBD1 NA TRBJ2-7 TRBV3-1/TRBV3-2 14 CASSQDRASYEQYF TGTGCCAGCAGCCAGGACAGGGCCTCCTACGAGCAGTACTTC
NA NA TRBJ2-2 TRBV6-2/TRBV6-3 13 CASSPRDGGELFF TGTGCCAGCAGTCCGCGGGATGGCGGGGAGCTGTTTTTT
NA NA TRBJ1-3 TRBV5-5 17 CASSLGPAASSGNTIYF TGTGCCAGCAGCTTGGGACCTGCAGCGAGCTCTGGAAACACCATATATTTT
NA NA TRBJ1-4 TRBV19 14 CASTSGTEAGKLFF TGTGCCAGTACCTCCGGGACCGAGGCGGGGAAACTGTTTTTT
NA once TRBJ2-7 TRBV15 14 CATSRRDGSYEQYF TGTGCCACCAGCAGGCGGGACGGGAGTTACGAGCAGTACTTC
NA NA TRBJ2-1 TRBV5-6 14 CASSPGAGSYEQFF TGTGCCAGCAGCCCCGGGGCGGGGAGCTATGAGCAGTTCTTC
NA few TRBJ2-7 TRBV2 13 CASSEFRENEQYF TGTGCCAGCAGTGAATTCCGGGAAAACGAGCAGTACTTC
TRBD1 once TRBJ1-4 TRBV6-5 14 CASKAGQGAEKLFF TGTGCCAGCAAAGCGGGACAGGGGGCTGAAAAACTGTTTTTT
NA NA TRBJ2-5 TRBV19 13 CASSIGRGETQYF TGTGCCAGTAGTATAGGAAGGGGGGAGACCCAGTACTTC
TRBD1 NA TRBJ2-7 TRBV4-3 17 CASSQASGTVSSYEQYF TGCGCCAGCAGCCAAGCCTCCGGGACAGTGAGCTCCTACGAGCAGTACTTC
TRBD2 NA TRBJ2-1 TRBV15 17 CATSRDLPERGYNEQFF TGTGCCACCAGCAGAGACCTCCCGGAGCGGGGGTACAATGAGCAGTTCTTC
TRBD2 NA TRBJ2-1 TRBV4-1 17 CASSQGILAVTYNEQFF TGCGCCAGCAGCCAAGGGATACTAGCGGTTACTTACAATGAGCAGTTCTTC
TRBD1 few TRBJ1-2 TRBV7-9 17 CASSLAPLTGENYGYTF TGTGCCAGCAGCTTAGCTCCTCTTACAGGGGAGAACTATGGCTACACCTTC
NA NA TRBJ2-5 TRBV7-9 14 CASSPRAAQETQYF TGTGCCAGCAGCCCCAGGGCTGCTCAAGAGACCCAGTACTTC
TRBD2 NA TRBJ2-3 TRBV6-2/TRBV6-3 15 CASTPGLAGVDTQYF TGTGCCAGCACCCCCGGACTAGCGGGAGTGGATACGCAGTATTTT
NA NA TRBJ2-1 TRBV11-2 16 CASSSLGRGARNEQFF TGTGCCAGCAGCTCCCTGGGCAGGGGCGCCCGGAATGAGCAGTTCTTC
NA once TRBJ2-1 TRBV11-2 13 CASSLGEVGEQFF TGTGCCAGCAGCTTAGGTGAGGTCGGTGAGCAGTTCTTC
TRBD1 NA TRBJ2-1 TRBV6-2/TRBV6-3 14 CASSWGQGWNEQFF TGTGCCAGCAGTTGGGGACAGGGGTGGAATGAGCAGTTCTTC
NA NA TRBJ1-1 TRBV7-2 13 CASSLGGPTEAFF TGTGCCAGCAGCTTAGGAGGGCCCACTGAAGCTTTCTTT
NA NA TRBJ2-3 TRBV28 15 CASSPLRTSTDTQYF TGTGCCAGCAGTCCCCTGAGGACTAGCACAGATACGCAGTATTTT
NA NA TRBJ1-5 TRBV18 17 CASSPYTGVIGNQPQHF TGTGCCAGCTCACCATATACGGGGGTAATAGGCAATCAGCCCCAGCATTTT
TRBD1 NA TRBJ2-5 TRBV19 16 CASSTRDRGQRETQYF TGTGCCAGTAGTACGCGGGACAGGGGGCAAAGAGAGACCCAGTACTTC
TRBD1 once TRBJ1-2 TRBV15 16 CATSRVGDRVNYGYTF TGTGCCACCAGCAGAGTAGGTGACAGGGTTAACTATGGCTACACCTTC
NA NA TRBJ1-2 TRBV28 13 CASTPEKRYGYTF TGTGCCAGCACCCCTGAGAAACGCTATGGCTACACCTTC
TRBD1 NA TRBJ1-2 TRBV5-3 17 CARSGTGGACTNYGYTF TGTGCCAGAAGCGGCACAGGGGGCGCGTGTACTAACTATGGCTACACCTTC
NA NA TRBJ1-6 TRBV3-1/TRBV3-2 15 CASSQPQAPGAPLHF TGTGCCAGCAGCCAGCCACAGGCGCCAGGGGCACCCCTCCACTTT
NA NA TRBJ1-6 TRBV28 14 CASRLGLINSPLHF TGTGCCAGCAGGTTAGGACTTATAAATTCACCCCTCCACTTT
TRBD1 once TRBJ2-7 TRBV27 17 CASSPPYAGTGPYEQYF TGTGCCAGCAGCCCGCCTTACGCCGGGACAGGGCCCTACGAGCAGTACTTC
TRBD1 NA TRBJ2-3 TRBV29-1 14 CSVGTAFSTDTQYF TGCAGCGTCGGGACAGCTTTCTCCACAGATACGCAGTATTTT
TRBD1 NA TRBJ1-6 TRBV5-4 17 CASSFRQGVSYNSPLHF TGTGCCAGCAGCTTTAGACAGGGGGTATCCTATAATTCACCCCTCCACTTT
TRBD2 NA TRBJ2-4 TRBV2 13 CASSLPGGNIQYF TGTGCCAGCAGTTTGCCGGGGGGAAACATTCAGTACTTC
TRBD1 NA TRBJ2-7 TRBV28 15 CASSSPNRGIYEQYF TGTGCCAGCAGTTCCCCCAACAGGGGGATTTACGAGCAGTACTTC
TRBD1 once TRBJ2-2 TRBV24-1 16 CATSDPGQGSTGELFF TGTGCCACCAGTGACCCGGGACAGGGTTCCACCGGGGAGCTGTTTTTT
TRBD1 NA TRBJ2-5 TRBV7-9 16 CASSWTGGRFQETQYF TGTGCCAGCAGCTGGACAGGGGGCCGTTTCCAAGAGACCCAGTACTTC
TRBD1 NA TRBJ2-7 TRBV9 15 CASSVEGTGSYEQYF TGTGCCAGCAGCGTGGAGGGGACAGGTTCCTACGAGCAGTACTTC
TRBD2 NA TRBJ2-5 TRBV28 13 CATQSTSKETQYF TGTGCCACCCAATCGACTAGCAAAGAGACCCAGTACTTC
TRBD1 NA TRBJ1-2 TRBV4-3 14 CASSHYGQVYGYTF TGCGCCAGCAGCCACTATGGACAGGTCTATGGCTACACCTTC
TRBD2 few TRBJ2-1 TRBV6-4 14 CASSGTSGSNEQFF TGTGCCAGCAGTGGGACTAGCGGGAGCAATGAGCAGTTCTTC
TRBD1 once TRBJ1-1 TRBV27 15 CASSLSGTGIPEAFF TGTGCCAGCAGTTTAAGTGGGACAGGGATCCCTGAAGCTTTCTTT
TRBD1 NA TRBJ2-5 TRBV11-3 15 CASSLATGSWETQYF TGTGCCAGCAGCTTAGCGACAGGGTCCTGGGAGACCCAGTACTTC